This is a list of T cell receptor beta chains from one sample in a study of blood T cell repertoires in COVID-19. The data were produced by immunoSEQ multiplex PCR, yet TCRdb's version contains in-frame clones alone and is incomplete. Of around 220,000 clones in the sample, around nine tenths were seen once. Source material: peripheral blood. Receptor source: a man aged 18 to 29 with active or convalescent COVID-19. CDR3s include the opening cysteine and the closing phenylalanine or tryptophan. Fields, in order: D gene, clone size, V gene, J gene, CDR3 protein, CDR3 DNA. D genes are given only for firm matches. Some rows mark clone size as missing; the rest say once, few, many or name a class of expanded clone.

>.|.|TRBV28|TRBJ1-5
CASSTTELNQPQHF
TGTGCCAGCAGTACAACAGAATTGAATCAGCCCCAGCATTTT
>.|.|TRBV6-5|TRBJ2-1
CASSYEVPSYNEQFF
TGTGCCAGCAGTTACGAGGTTCCCTCCTACAATGAGCAGTTCTTC
>.|once|TRBV27|TRBJ1-1
CASSWTFSGTEAFF
TGTGCCAGCAGTTGGACCTTCTCGGGGACTGAAGCTTTCTTT
>TRBD1|.|TRBV19|TRBJ1-5
CASSRDRDQPQHF
TGTGCCAGTAGTAGGGACAGGGATCAGCCCCAGCATTTT
>TRBD2|.|TRBV6-5|TRBJ2-3
CATILTSGSTDTQYF
TGTGCCACTATCCTTACTAGCGGTAGCACAGATACGCAGTATTTT
>TRBD2|.|TRBV7-2|TRBJ2-3
CASSLVAGADTQYF
TGTGCCAGCAGCTTAGTCGCGGGAGCAGATACGCAGTATTTT
>.|.|TRBV7-2|TRBJ2-7
CASSLSSYEQYF
TGTGCCAGCAGCCTCAGCTCCTACGAGCAGTACTTC
>.|.|TRBV5-1|TRBJ1-6
CASSPDGGANSPLHF
TGCGCCAGCAGCCCTGACGGGGGGGCGAATTCACCCCTCCACTTT
>TRBD2|.|TRBV5-6|TRBJ2-2
CASSYGLAQNTGELFF
TGTGCCAGCAGCTACGGACTAGCGCAAAACACCGGGGAGCTGTTTTTT
>.|.|TRBV7-9|TRBJ2-5
CASSPLGQGQQETQYF
TGTGCCAGCAGCCCGCTTGGGCAGGGCCAACAAGAGACCCAGTACTTC
>TRBD2|once|TRBV9|TRBJ2-7
CASSRRGASYAEQYF
TGTGCCAGCAGCCGGCGGGGGGCTAGCTACGCCGAGCAGTACTTC
>.|many|TRBV6-4|TRBJ2-3
CASSDSTGATDTQYF
TGTGCCAGCAGTGACTCGACGGGAGCCACAGATACGCAGTATTTT
>.|few|TRBV28|TRBJ1-5
CASSFNSPQHF
TGTGCCAGCAGTTTTAATTCGCCCCAGCATTTT
>.|.|TRBV3-1/TRBV3-2|TRBJ2-1
CASSPSATEYNEQFF
TGTGCCAGCAGCCCTAGCGCGACCGAATACAATGAGCAGTTCTTC
>TRBD1|.|TRBV28|TRBJ2-5
CASRWTGGELPQYF
TGTGCCAGCAGGTGGACAGGTGGGGAGTTGCCCCAGTACTTC
>TRBD1|.|TRBV28|TRBJ1-2
CASSQTGGDYGYTF
TGTGCCAGCAGCCAGACAGGGGGCGACTATGGCTACACCTTC
>.|.|TRBV28|TRBJ1-2
CASSLRSGANYGYTF
TGTGCCAGCAGTTTACGATCGGGGGCTAACTATGGCTACACCTTC
>.|few|TRBV28|TRBJ1-1
CASSSWARGFEAFF
TGTGCCAGCAGCTCCTGGGCCAGGGGTTTTGAAGCTTTCTTT
>.|once|TRBV19|TRBJ2-2
CASTPTSLNTGELFF
TGTGCCAGTACCCCCACTAGCTTGAACACCGGGGAGCTGTTTTTT
>TRBD1|.|TRBV6-2/TRBV6-3|TRBJ1-2
CASSYDRGWDGYTF
TGTGCCAGCAGTTATGACAGGGGATGGGATGGCTACACCTTC
>.|.|TRBV9|TRBJ2-2
CASSVERATGELFF
TGTGCCAGCAGCGTAGAGAGGGCGACCGGGGAGCTGTTTTTT
>.|.|TRBV27|TRBJ2-7
CASSLSRGYEQYF
TGTGCCAGCAGTTTATCGCGGGGCTACGAGCAGTACTTC
>.|.|TRBV4-3|TRBJ1-5
CASSQDLNQPQHF
TGCGCCAGCAGCCAAGATCTGAATCAGCCCCAGCATTTT
>.|.|TRBV5-4|TRBJ1-4
CASSLVRVSEKLFF
TGTGCCAGCAGCTTGGTCAGGGTATCTGAAAAACTGTTTTTT
>.|.|TRBV9|TRBJ2-7
CASSVDGSYEQYF
TGTGCCAGCAGCGTAGACGGCTCCTACGAGCAGTACTTC
>.|.|TRBV11-2|TRBJ1-3
CASSLDGSGNTIYF
TGTGCCAGCAGCTTAGACGGCTCTGGAAACACCATATATTTT
>TRBD1|.|TRBV11-2|TRBJ2-7
CASSIGQGYEQYF
TGTGCCAGCAGCATTGGACAGGGCTACGAGCAGTACTTC
>.|.|TRBV6-5|TRBJ1-2
CASSYDPGVGYGYTF
TGTGCCAGCAGTTACGATCCAGGGGTAGGCTATGGCTACACCTTC
>.|.|TRBV5-4|TRBJ1-4
CASSLEAGVGEKLFF
TGTGCCAGCAGCTTGGAAGCAGGGGTCGGTGAAAAACTGTTTTTT
>.|.|TRBV9|TRBJ2-2
CASSPSGYGELFF
TGTGCCAGCAGCCCATCGGGGTACGGGGAGCTGTTTTTT
>.|.|TRBV19|TRBJ1-5
CASSIESGGFNQPQHF
TGTGCCAGTAGTATAGAGTCGGGGGGCTTCAATCAGCCCCAGCATTTT
>.|.|TRBV30|TRBJ1-4
CAVAGPANEKLFF
TGTGCCGTGGCAGGGCCCGCTAATGAAAAACTGTTTTTT
>.|.|TRBV11-3|TRBJ1-1
CASSLAGKNAEAFF
TGTGCCAGCAGCTTAGCCGGGAAGAATGCTGAAGCTTTCTTT
>.|few|TRBV28|TRBJ2-2
CASRRVVAGELFF
TGTGCCAGCAGAAGAGTGGTGGCCGGGGAGCTGTTTTTT
>.|.|TRBV27|TRBJ2-7
CASSLTRTYEQYF
TGTGCCAGCAGTTTGACGAGGACCTACGAGCAGTACTTC
>TRBD1|.|TRBV3-1/TRBV3-2|TRBJ1-1
CASSPDLTGRAFF
TGTGCCAGCAGCCCGGACCTGACAGGGCGAGCTTTCTTT
>TRBD1|.|TRBV6-2/TRBV6-3|TRBJ2-7
CASSYSTGAISYEQYF
TGTGCCAGCAGTTACTCGACAGGGGCGATATCCTACGAGCAGTACTTC
>TRBD2|.|TRBV9|TRBJ2-3
CASSVGPSSGSGTQYF
TGTGCCAGCAGCGTAGGGCCCTCTAGCGGGAGCGGTACGCAGTATTTT
>TRBD2|.|TRBV6-1|TRBJ2-1
CASSEETGGYNEQFF
TGTGCCAGCAGTGAAGAAACGGGAGGCTACAATGAGCAGTTCTTC
>.|.|TRBV5-1|TRBJ2-3
CASSLDGGTSTDTQYF
TGCGCCAGCAGCTTGGATGGGGGGACTAGCACAGATACGCAGTATTTT
>.|.|TRBV6-1|TRBJ1-1
CASSEDTGRTEAFF
TGTGCCAGCAGTGAGGATACAGGGCGAACTGAAGCTTTCTTT
>TRBD2|.|TRBV7-2|TRBJ2-1
CASSTYLLAGLWDEQFF
TGTGCCAGCAGCACTTACCTACTAGCGGGCCTGTGGGATGAGCAGTTCTTC
>TRBD1|.|TRBV29-1|TRBJ2-5
CSVDLGGPETQYF
TGCAGCGTGGACTTAGGGGGCCCGGAGACCCAGTACTTC
>TRBD1|.|TRBV15|TRBJ2-5
CATSRGGQGGIETQYF
TGTGCCACCAGCAGAGGTGGACAGGGCGGGATTGAGACCCAGTACTTC
>TRBD1|.|TRBV27|TRBJ1-5
CASSSGQGAWSNQPQHF
TGTGCCAGCAGTTCGGGACAGGGGGCTTGGAGCAATCAGCCCCAGCATTTT
>.|.|TRBV10-3|TRBJ1-2
CAIIGGAGGYTF
TGTGCCATCATCGGGGGAGCCGGAGGCTACACCTTC